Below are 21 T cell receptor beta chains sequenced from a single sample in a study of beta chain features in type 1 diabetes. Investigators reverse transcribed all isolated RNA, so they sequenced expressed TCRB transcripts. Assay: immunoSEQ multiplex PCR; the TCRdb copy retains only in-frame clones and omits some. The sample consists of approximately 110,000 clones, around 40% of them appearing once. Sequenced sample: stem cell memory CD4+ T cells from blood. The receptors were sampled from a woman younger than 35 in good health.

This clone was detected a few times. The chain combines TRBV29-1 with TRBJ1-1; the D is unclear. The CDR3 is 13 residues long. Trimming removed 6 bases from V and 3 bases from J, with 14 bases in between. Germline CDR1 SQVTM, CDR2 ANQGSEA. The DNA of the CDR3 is TGCAGCGTGGGCCTGCAGGAATACACTGAAGCTTTCTTT. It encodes CSVGLQEYTEAFF.

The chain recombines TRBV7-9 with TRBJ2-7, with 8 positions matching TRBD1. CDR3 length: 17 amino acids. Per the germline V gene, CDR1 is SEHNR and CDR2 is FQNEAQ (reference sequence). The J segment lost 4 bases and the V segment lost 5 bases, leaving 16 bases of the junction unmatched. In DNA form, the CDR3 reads TGTGCCAGCAGCCCCCTCCTGGCCAGGGGGCAAAGATACGAGCAGTACTTC. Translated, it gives CASSPLLARGQRYEQYF.

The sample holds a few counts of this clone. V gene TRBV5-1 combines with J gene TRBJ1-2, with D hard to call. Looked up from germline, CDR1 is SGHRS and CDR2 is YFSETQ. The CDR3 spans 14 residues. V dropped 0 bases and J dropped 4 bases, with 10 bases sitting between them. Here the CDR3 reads CASSLVPQSYGYTF. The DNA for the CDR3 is TGCGCCAGCAGCTTGGTTCCACAGAGCTATGGCTACACCTTC. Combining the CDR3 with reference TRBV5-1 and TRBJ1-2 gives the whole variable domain KAGVTQTPRYLIKTRGQQVTLSCSPISGHRSVSWYQQTPGQGLQFLFEYFSETQRNKGNFPGRFSGRQFSNSRSEMNVSTLELGDSALYLCASSLVPQSYGYTFGSGTRLTVV.

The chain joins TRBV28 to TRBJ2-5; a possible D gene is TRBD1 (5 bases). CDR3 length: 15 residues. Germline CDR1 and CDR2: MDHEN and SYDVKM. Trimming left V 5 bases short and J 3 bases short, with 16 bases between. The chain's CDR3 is CASSPWTPMKETQYF. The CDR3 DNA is TGTGCCAGCAGTCCTTGGACACCGATGAAAGAGACCCAGTACTTC.

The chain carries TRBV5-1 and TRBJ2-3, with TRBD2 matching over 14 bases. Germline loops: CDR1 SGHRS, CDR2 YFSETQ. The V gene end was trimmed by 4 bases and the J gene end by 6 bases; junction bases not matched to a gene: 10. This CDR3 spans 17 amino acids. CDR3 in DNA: TGCGCCAGCAGCGTACCGGGACTAGCGGGAGTTGCGGATACGCAGTATTTT. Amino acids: CASSVPGLAGVADTQYF.

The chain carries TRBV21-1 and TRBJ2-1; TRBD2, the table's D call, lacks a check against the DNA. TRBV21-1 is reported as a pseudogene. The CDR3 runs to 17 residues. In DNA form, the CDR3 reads TGTGCCAGAATAGCTGAGGGGGAGGGAGGTGCCTACAATGAGCAGTTCTTC. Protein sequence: CARIAEGEGGAYNEQFF.

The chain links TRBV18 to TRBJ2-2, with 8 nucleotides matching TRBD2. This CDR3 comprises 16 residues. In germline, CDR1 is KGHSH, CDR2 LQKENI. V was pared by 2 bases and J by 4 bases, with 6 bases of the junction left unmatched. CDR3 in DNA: TGTGCCAGCTCACCAGGACGCAGCGGGGGCACCGGGGAGCTGTTTTTT. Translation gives CASSPGRSGGTGELFF.

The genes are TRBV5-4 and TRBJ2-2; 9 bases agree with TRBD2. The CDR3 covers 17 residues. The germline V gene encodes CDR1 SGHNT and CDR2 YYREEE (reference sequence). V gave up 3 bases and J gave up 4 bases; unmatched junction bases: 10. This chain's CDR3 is CASSSIDRREGTGELFF. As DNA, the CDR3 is TGTGCCAGCAGCTCGATAGACAGGCGGGAGGGCACCGGGGAGCTGTTTTTT.

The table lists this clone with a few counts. CDR3 sequence reads: CASSLNSGVSLGEQFF. Here the CDR3 DNA reads TGTGCCAGCTCACTAAATAGCGGTGTAAGTCTTGGTGAGCAGTTCTTC. V gene TRBV18 combines with J gene TRBJ2-1; possible D gene TRBD2, 6 bases. Trimming removed 4 bases from V and 9 bases from J, with 22 bases in between. CDR3 length: 16 residues. Germline CDR1 reads KGHSH; CDR2 reads LQKENI.

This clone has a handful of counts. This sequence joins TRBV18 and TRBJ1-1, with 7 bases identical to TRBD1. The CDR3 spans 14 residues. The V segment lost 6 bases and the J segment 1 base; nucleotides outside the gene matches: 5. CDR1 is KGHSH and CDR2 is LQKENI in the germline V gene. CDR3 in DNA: TGTGCCAGCTCGCTCCGGACAGGGAACACTGAAGCTTTCTTT. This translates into CASSLRTGNTEAFF. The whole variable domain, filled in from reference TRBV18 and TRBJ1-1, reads NAGVMQNPRHLVRRRGQEARLRCSPMKGHSHVYWYRQLPEEGLKFMVYLQKENIIDESGMPKERFSAEFPKEGPSILRIQQVVRGDSAAYFCASSLRTGNTEAFFGQGTRLTVV.

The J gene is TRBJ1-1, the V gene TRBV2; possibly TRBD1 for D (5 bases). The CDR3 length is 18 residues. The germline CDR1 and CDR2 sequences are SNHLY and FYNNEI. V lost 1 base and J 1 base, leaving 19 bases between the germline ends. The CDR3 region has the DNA TGTGCCAGCAGTGAAGATTCTTGGGGCTGGCAAGGGAACACTGAAGCTTTCTTT. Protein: CASSEDSWGWQGNTEAFF. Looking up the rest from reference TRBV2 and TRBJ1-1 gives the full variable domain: EPEVTQTPSHQVTQMGQEVILRCVPISNHLYFYWYRQILGQKVEFLVSFYNNEISEKSEIFDDQFSVERPDGSNFTLKIRSTKLEDSAMYFCASSEDSWGWQGNTEAFFGQGTRLTVV.

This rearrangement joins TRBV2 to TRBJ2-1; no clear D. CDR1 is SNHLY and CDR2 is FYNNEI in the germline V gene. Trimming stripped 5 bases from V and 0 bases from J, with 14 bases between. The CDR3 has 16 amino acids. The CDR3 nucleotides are TGTGCCAGCAGTCCACGACTTATTAACTCCTACAATGAGCAGTTCTTC. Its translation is CASSPRLINSYNEQFF.

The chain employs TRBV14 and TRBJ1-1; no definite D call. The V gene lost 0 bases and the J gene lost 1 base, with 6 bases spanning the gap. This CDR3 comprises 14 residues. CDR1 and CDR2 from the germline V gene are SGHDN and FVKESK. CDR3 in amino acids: CASSQEAANTEAFF. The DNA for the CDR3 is TGTGCCAGCAGCCAAGAAGCGGCGAACACTGAAGCTTTCTTT. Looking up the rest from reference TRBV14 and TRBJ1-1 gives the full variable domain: EAGVTQFPSHSVIEKGQTVTLRCDPISGHDNLYWYRRVMGKEIKFLLHFVKESKQDESGMPNNRFLAERTGGTYSTLKVQPAELEDSGVYFCASSQEAANTEAFFGQGTRLTVV.

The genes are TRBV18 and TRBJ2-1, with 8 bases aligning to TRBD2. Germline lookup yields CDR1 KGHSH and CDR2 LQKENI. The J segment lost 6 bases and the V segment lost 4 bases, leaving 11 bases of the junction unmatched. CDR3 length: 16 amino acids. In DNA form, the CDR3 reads TGTGCCAGCTCACAATCCCCCAGCGGGAGAGGCAATGAGCAGTTCTTC. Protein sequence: CASSQSPSGRGNEQFF.

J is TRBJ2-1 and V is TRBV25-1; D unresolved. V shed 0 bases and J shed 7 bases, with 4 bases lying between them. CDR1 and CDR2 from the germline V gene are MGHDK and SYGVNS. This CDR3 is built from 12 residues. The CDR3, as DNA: TGTGCCAGCAGTGAATACCTTAATGAGCAGTTCTTC. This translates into CASSEYLNEQFF. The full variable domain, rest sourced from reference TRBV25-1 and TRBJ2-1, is EADIYQTPRYLVIGTGKKITLECSQTMGHDKMYWYQQDPGMELHLIHYSYGVNSTEKGDLSSESTVSRIRTEHFPLTLESARPSHTSQYLCASSEYLNEQFFGPGTRLTVL.

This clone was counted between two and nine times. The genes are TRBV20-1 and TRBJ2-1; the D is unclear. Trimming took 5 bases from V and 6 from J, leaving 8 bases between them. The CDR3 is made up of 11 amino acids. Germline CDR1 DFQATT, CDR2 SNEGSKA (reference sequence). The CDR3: CSAVLRNEQFF. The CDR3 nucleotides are TGCAGTGCTGTTCTACGCAATGAGCAGTTCTTC.

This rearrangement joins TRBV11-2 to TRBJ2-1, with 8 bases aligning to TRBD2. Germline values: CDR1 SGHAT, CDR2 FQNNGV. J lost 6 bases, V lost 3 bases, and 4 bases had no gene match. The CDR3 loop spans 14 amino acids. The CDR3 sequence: CASSFGLAFNEQFF. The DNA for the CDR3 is TGTGCCAGCAGCTTCGGACTAGCTTTCAATGAGCAGTTCTTC.

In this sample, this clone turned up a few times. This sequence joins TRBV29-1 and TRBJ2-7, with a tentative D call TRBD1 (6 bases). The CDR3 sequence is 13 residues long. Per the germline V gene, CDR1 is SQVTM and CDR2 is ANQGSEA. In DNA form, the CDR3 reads TGCAGTGGTACAGGGTTACGAGGGCGCGAGCAGTACTTC. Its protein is CSGTGLRGREQYF.

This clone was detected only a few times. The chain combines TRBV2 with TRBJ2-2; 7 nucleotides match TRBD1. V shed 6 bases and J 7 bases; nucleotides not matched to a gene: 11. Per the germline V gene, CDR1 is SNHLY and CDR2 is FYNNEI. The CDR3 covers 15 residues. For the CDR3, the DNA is TGTGCCAGCAGCGACCGGGACAGCGTACTCGGGGAGCTGTTTTTT. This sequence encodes CASSDRDSVLGELFF.

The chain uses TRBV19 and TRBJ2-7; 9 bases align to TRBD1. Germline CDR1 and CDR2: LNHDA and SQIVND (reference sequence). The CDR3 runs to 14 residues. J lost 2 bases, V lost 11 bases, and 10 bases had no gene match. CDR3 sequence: CACRGGQGPYEQYF. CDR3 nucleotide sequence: TGTGCCTGCAGAGGGGGACAGGGCCCCTACGAGCAGTACTTC.

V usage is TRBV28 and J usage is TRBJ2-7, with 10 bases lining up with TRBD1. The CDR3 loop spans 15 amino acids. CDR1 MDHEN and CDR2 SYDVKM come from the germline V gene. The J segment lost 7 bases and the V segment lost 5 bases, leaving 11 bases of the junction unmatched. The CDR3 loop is CASSTPRQGAREQYF. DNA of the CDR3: TGTGCCAGCAGTACCCCAAGACAGGGGGCTCGGGAGCAGTACTTC.